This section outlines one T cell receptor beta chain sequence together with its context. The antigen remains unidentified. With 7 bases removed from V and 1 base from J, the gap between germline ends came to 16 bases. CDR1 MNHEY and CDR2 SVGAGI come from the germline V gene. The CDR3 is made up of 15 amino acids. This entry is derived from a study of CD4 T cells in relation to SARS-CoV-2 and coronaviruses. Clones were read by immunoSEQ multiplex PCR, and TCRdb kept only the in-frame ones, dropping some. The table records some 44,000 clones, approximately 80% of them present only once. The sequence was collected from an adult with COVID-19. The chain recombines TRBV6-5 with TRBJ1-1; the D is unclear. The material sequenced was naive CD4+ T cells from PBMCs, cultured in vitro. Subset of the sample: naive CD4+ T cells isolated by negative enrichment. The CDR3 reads CASIQAGQRNTEAFF. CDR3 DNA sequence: TGTGCCAGCATCCAAGCGGGTCAACGGAACACTGAAGCTTTCTTT.